One sample yielded the 8 T cell receptor beta chains listed below, sequenced in a study of beta chain features in type 1 diabetes. Investigators reverse transcribed all isolated RNA, so they sequenced expressed TCRB transcripts. TCRdb keeps only in-frame clones here, not all; method: immunoSEQ multiplex PCR. The sample contains some 410,000 clones, approximately 15% of which appear only once. The sequenced sample consisted of naive CD4+ T cells from blood. These receptors came from a man aged 30 to 45 in good health.

Here the CDR3 DNA reads TGTGCCAGCAGCCGACCGGCGGGAGGGAGGAACACCGGGGAGCTGTTTTTT. Protein sequence: CASSRPAGGRNTGELFF. This chain connects TRBV13 to TRBJ2-2; 9 bases map to TRBD2. The CDR3 spans 17 residues. Germline CDR1 PRHDT, CDR2 FYEKMQ (reference sequence). The junction had 8 bases not matched to a gene; V was cut back by 5 bases and J by 1 base.

The rearrangement uses TRBV11-2 and TRBJ2-2, with TRBD2 identical over 12 bases. The junction had 4 bases not matched to a gene; V was cut back by 6 bases and J by 8 bases. The CDR3 is 14 amino acids. Germline assignment: CDR1 SGHAT and CDR2 FQNNGV. In DNA, the CDR3 is TGTGCCAGCAGAAGACTAGCGGGAGAGGGGGAGCTGTTTTTT. This codes for CASRRLAGEGELFF.

The chain recombines TRBV5-4 with TRBJ2-3; 7 bases line up with TRBD1. This CDR3 is built from 16 residues. V was pared by 3 bases and J by 0 bases, with 7 bases of the junction left unmatched. Germline lookup yields CDR1 SGHNT and CDR2 YYREEE (reference sequence). The DNA for the CDR3 is TGTGCCAGCAGCTATTCCCGGGACAGTAGCACAGATACGCAGTATTTT. The encoded protein is CASSYSRDSSTDTQYF.

V usage is TRBV29-1 and J usage is TRBJ1-2, with D maybe TRBD1 (5 bases). From germline, CDR1 is SQVTM and CDR2 ANQGSEA. This CDR3 contains 12 residues. With 5 bases removed from V and 7 bases from J, the gap between germline ends came to 14 bases. Written as DNA, the CDR3 is TGCAGCGTTCAGGGAACCCCCAGTGGCTACACCTTC. Protein product: CSVQGTPSGYTF.

This clone was seen only a few times. The rearrangement uses TRBV27 and TRBJ1-6; 10 bases agree with TRBD1. Germline V gene sequence: CDR1 MNHEY, CDR2 SMNVEV (reference sequence). V gave up 9 bases and J gave up 12 bases; unmatched junction bases: 14. CDR3 size: 15 residues. The CDR3 loop is CASGAGQGGLGPLHF. In DNA, the CDR3 is TGTGCCAGTGGAGCTGGACAGGGGGGACTTGGACCCCTCCACTTT.

V is TRBV9 and J is TRBJ2-1; no firm D call. This CDR3 has 15 amino acids. Trimming left V 0 bases short and J 4 bases short, with 11 bases between. CDR1 SGDLS and CDR2 YYNGEE come from the germline V gene. Here the CDR3 DNA reads TGTGCCAGCAGCGTAGCCCTAACAGAATACAATGAGCAGTTCTTC. This sequence encodes CASSVALTEYNEQFF.

This chain connects TRBV19 to TRBJ2-1; perhaps TRBD1 as D (6 bases). CDR1 and CDR2 (germline): LNHDA, SQIVND (reference sequence). V lost 4 bases and J lost 5, with 12 bases in between. The length of the CDR3 is 14 residues. The CDR3 sequence: CASSKTGINNEQFF. DNA of the CDR3: TGTGCCAGTAGTAAGACAGGTATTAACAATGAGCAGTTCTTC.

A few counts support this clone. The V and J genes are TRBV7-6 and TRBJ1-1; D gene unclear. V gave up 2 bases and J gave up 5 bases, with 12 bases separating them. The CDR3 loop spans 14 amino acids. CDR1 SGHVS and CDR2 FNYEAQ come from the germline V gene. CDR3 amino acids: CASSLRTSETEAFF. DNA of the CDR3: TGTGCCAGCAGCTTAAGGACCTCTGAGACTGAAGCTTTCTTT. Drawing the rest from reference TRBV7-6 and TRBJ1-1, the complete variable domain is GAGVSQSPRYKVTKRGQDVALRCDPISGHVSLYWYRQALGQGPEFLTYFNYEAQQDKSGLPNDRFSAERPEGSISTLTIQRTEQRDSAMYRCASSLRTSETEAFFGQGTRLTVV.